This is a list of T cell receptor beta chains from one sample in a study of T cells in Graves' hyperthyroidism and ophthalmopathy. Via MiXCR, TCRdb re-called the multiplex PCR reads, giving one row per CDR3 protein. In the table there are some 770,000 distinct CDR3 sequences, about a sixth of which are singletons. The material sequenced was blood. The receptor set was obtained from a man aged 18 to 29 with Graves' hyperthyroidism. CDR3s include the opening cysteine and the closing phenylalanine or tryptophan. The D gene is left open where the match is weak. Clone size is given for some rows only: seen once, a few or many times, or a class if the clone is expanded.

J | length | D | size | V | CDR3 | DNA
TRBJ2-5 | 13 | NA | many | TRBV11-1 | CASSFSQGTVRYF | TGTGCCAGCAGCTTCTCACAGGGAACAGTCCGGTACTTC
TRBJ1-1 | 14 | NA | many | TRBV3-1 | CASSQEQGLSGAFF | TGTGCCAGCAGCCAAGAACAGGGCCTCTCTGGAGCTTTCTTT
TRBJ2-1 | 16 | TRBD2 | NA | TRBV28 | CASSPGGLASYNEQFF | TGTGCCAGCAGTCCGGGGGGACTAGCCTCCTACAATGAGCAGTTCTTC
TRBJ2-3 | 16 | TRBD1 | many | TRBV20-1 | CSARGTDRVDTDTQYF | TGCAGTGCTAGAGGGACGGACAGGGTGGACACAGATACGCAGTATTTT
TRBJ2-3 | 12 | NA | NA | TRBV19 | CASSIRSDTQYF | TGTGCCAGTAGTATAAGATCAGATACGCAGTATTTT
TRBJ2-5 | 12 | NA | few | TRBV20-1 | CSASQVEETQYF | TGCAGTGCTAGTCAGGTAGAAGAGACCCAGTACTTC
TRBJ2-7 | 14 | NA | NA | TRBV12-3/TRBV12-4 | CASSLTHQGAEQYF | TGTGCCAGCAGTTTAACTCATCAGGGAGCCGAGCAGTACTTC
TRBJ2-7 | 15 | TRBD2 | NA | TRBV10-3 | CAITSGIAGAYEQYF | TGTGCCATCACCTCGGGAATAGCGGGAGCGTACGAGCAGTACTTC
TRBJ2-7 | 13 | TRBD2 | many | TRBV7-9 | CASSQSGIYEQYF | TGTGCCAGCAGCCAGAGCGGGATATACGAGCAGTACTTC
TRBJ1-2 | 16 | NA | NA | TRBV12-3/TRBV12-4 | CASSPPPIVSNYGYTF | TGTGCCAGCAGTCCCCCCCCGATTGTATCTAACTATGGCTACACCTTC
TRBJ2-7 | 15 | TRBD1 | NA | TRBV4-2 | CASSQKLDRAVEQYF | TGTGCCAGCAGCCAAAAACTCGACAGGGCTGTCGAGCAGTACTTC
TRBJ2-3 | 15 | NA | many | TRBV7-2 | CASSLRTAGADTQYF | TGTGCCAGCAGCTTAAGGACGGCGGGTGCAGATACGCAGTATTTT
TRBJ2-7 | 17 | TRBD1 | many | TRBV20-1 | CSARGLRPGQGAHEQYF | TGCAGTGCTAGAGGTCTACGACCGGGACAGGGGGCCCACGAGCAGTACTTC
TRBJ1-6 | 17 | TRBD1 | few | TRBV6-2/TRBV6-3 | CASSGTGPSSYNSPLHF | TGTGCCAGCAGTGGGACAGGCCCGAGCTCCTATAATTCACCCCTCCACTTT
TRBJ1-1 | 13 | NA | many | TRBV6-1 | CASSERGTTEAFF | TGTGCCAGCAGTGAAAGGGGGACGACTGAAGCTTTCTTT
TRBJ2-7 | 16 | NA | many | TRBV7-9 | CASTPSMVGLSYEQYF | TGTGCCAGCACCCCTTCTATGGTGGGACTCTCCTACGAGCAGTACTTC
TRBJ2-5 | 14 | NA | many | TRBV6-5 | CASSYGGWRETQYF | TGTGCCAGCAGTTACGGGGGTTGGCGAGAGACCCAGTACTTC
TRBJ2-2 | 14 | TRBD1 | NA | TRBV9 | CASSVWTGSGELFF | TGTGCCAGCAGCGTCTGGACAGGGTCCGGGGAGCTGTTTTTT
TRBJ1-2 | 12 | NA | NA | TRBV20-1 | CSVHTEAYGYTF | TGCAGTGTTCACACGGAAGCCTATGGCTACACCTTC
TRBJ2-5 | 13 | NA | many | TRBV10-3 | CAISEYKKETQYF | TGTGCCATCAGTGAGTACAAGAAAGAGACCCAGTACTTC
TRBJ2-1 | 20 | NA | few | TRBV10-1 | CAVGQDPSAASGIPYNEQFF | TGCGCCGTGGGACAGGACCCCTCGGCGGCTAGCGGGATCCCCTACAATGAGCAGTTCTTC
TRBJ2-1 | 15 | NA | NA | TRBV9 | CASSVASNSYNEQFF | TGTGCCAGCAGCGTAGCGAGTAACTCCTACAATGAGCAGTTCTTC
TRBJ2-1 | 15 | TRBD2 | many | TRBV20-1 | CSASASGGSYNEQFF | TGCAGTGCTAGCGCTAGCGGAGGCTCCTACAATGAGCAGTTCTTC
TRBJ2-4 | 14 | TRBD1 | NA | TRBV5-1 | CASSSRTGGDIQYF | TGCGCCAGCAGCTCTAGGACAGGGGGCGACATTCAGTACTTC